This TCR beta chain was recorded in a study of T cell responses to AZD1222 COVID-19 vaccine. Study conclusions and caveats: Distributed over spike, vaccine-associated CD4 TCRs predominated at 160-218 and 743-854. Rises in breadth and depth of Spike-specific TCRs came after two AZD1222 doses.

As regards this clone: The antigen remains unidentified.

The CDR3 has 16 amino acids. V trimming: 6 bases; J trimming: 6 bases; junction bases outside the gene matches: 12. CDR1 is KGHSH and CDR2 is LQKENI in the germline V gene. Here immunoSEQ multiplex PCR was the method, and the copy in TCRdb shows in-frame clones only, minus some. The sample lists 93,000 or so clones, about 90% occurring once. The gene calls are TRBV18 and TRBJ1-5, with 9 bases lining up with TRBD1. The sample in question was peripheral blood, obtained on day 0 of AZD1222 vaccination. This TCR was sampled from an adult in good health. CDR3 residues: CASSTSGQGASQPQHF. The CDR3 nucleotides read TGTGCCAGCTCTACCTCGGGACAGGGTGCTTCTCAGCCCCAGCATTTT. Full variable domain (missing parts from reference TRBV18 and TRBJ1-5): NAGVMQNPRHLVRRRGQEARLRCSPMKGHSHVYWYRQLPEEGLKFMVYLQKENIIDESGMPKERFSAEFPKEGPSILRIQQVVRGDSAAYFCASSTSGQGASQPQHFGDGTRLSIL.